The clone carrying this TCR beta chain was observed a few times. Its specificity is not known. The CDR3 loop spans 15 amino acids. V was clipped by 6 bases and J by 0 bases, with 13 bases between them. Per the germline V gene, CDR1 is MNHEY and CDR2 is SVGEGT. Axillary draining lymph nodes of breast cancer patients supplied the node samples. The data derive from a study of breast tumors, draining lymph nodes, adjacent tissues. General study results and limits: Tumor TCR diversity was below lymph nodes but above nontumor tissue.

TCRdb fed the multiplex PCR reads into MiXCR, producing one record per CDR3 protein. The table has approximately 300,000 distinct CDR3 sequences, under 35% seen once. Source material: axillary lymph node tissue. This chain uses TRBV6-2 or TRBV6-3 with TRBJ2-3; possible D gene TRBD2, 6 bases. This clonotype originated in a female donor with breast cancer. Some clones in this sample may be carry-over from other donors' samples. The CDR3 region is CASRFYSGSTDTQYF. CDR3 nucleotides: TGTGCCAGCAGATTCTACAGCGGGAGCACAGATACGCAGTATTTT.